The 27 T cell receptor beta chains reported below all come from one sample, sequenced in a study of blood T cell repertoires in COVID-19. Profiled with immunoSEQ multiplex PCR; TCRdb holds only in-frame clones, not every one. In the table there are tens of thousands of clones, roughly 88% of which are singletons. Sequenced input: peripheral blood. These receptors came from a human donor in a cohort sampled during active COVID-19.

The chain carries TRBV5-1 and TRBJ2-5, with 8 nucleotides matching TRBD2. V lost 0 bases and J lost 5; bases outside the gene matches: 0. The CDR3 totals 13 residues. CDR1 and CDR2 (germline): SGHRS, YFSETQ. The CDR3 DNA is TGCGCCAGCAGCTTGGGCGGGGGGGAGACCCAGTACTTC. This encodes CASSLGGGETQYF.

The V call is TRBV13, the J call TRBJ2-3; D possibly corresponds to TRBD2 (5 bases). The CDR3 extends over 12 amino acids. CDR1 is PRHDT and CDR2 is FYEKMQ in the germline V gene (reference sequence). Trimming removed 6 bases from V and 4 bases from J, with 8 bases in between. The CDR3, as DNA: TGTGCCAGCAGAGATAGCGCAGATACGCAGTATTTT. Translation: CASRDSADTQYF.

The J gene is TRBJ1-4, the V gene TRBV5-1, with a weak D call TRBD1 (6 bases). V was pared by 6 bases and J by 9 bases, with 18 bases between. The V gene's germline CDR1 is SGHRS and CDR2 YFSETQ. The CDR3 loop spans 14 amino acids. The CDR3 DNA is TGCGCCAGCACAGCGGAGACAGGATTTAAAAAACTGTTTTTT. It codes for CASTAETGFKKLFF.

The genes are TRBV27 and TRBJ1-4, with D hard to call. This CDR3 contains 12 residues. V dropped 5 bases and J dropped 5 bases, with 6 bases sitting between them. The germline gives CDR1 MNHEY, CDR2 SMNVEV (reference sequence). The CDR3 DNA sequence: TGTGCCAGCAGTAACTCGAATGAAAAACTGTTTTTT. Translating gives CASSNSNEKLFF.

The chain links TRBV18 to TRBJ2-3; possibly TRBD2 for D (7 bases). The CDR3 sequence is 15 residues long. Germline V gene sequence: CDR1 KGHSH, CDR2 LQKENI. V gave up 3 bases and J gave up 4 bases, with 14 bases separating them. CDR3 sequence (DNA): TGTGCCAGCTCACCCGGAGGCGGGGGCGCAGATACGCAGTATTTT. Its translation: CASSPGGGGADTQYF.

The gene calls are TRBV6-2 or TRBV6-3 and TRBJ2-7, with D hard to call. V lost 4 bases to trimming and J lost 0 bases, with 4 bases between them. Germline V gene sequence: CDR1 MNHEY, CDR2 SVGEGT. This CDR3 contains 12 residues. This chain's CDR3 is CASSSSSYEQYF. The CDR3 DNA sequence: TGTGCCAGCAGTTCCAGCTCCTACGAGCAGTACTTC.

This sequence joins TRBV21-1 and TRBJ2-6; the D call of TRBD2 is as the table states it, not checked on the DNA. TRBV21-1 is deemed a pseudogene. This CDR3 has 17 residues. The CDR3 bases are TGTGCCAGCAGCTCAACGGTTCGGGTATCTGGGGCCAACGTCCTGACTTTC. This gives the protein CASSSTVRVSGANVLTF.

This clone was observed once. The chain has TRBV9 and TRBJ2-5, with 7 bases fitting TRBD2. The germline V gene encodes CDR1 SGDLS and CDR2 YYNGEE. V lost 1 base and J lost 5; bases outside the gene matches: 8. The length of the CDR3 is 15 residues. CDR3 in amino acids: CASSVRGRSGETQYF. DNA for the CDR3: TGTGCCAGCAGCGTACGCGGGAGAAGTGGGGAGACCCAGTACTTC. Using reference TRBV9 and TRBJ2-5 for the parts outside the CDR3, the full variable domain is DSGVTQTPKHLITATGQRVTLRCSPRSGDLSVYWYQQSLDQGLQFLIQYYNGEERAKGNILERFSAQQFPDLHSELNLSSLELGDSALYFCASSVRGRSGETQYFGPGTRLLVL.

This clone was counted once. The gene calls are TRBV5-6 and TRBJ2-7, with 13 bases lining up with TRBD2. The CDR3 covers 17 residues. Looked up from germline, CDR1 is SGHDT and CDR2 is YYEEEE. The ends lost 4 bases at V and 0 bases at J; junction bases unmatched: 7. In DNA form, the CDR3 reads TGTGCCAGCAGCCCCCAGTGGACTAGCGGGAGCTCCTACGAGCAGTACTTC. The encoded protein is CASSPQWTSGSSYEQYF.

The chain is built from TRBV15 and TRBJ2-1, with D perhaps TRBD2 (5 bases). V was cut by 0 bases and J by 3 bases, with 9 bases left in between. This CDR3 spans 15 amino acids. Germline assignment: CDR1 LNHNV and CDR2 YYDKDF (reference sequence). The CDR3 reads CATSRDEGDYNEQFF. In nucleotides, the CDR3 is TGTGCCACCAGCAGAGATGAGGGCGACTACAATGAGCAGTTCTTC.

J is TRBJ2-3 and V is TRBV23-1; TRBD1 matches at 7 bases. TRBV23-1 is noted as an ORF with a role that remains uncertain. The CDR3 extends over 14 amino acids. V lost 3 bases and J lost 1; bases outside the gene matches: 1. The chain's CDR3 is CASSHQGGTDTQYF. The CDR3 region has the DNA TGCGCCAGCAGTCATCAGGGGGGCACAGATACGCAGTATTTT.

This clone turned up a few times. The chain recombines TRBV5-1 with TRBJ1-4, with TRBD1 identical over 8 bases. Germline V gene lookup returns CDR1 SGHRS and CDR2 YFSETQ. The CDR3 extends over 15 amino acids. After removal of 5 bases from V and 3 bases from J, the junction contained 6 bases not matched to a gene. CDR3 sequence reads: CASRIQGAANEKLFF. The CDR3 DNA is TGCGCCAGCAGGATCCAGGGGGCGGCTAATGAAAAACTGTTTTTT.

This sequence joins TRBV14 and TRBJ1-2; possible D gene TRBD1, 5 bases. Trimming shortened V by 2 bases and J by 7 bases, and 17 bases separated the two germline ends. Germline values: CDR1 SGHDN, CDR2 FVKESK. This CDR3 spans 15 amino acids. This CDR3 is CASSQWSGKSGGYTF. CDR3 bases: TGTGCCAGCAGCCAATGGTCAGGGAAGTCGGGTGGCTACACCTTC.

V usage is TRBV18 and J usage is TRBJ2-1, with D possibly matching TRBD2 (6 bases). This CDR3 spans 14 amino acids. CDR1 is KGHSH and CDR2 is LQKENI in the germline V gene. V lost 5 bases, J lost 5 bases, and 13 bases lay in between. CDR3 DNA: TGTGCCAGCTCATTGACTAGATCGAACAATGAGCAGTTCTTC. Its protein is CASSLTRSNNEQFF.

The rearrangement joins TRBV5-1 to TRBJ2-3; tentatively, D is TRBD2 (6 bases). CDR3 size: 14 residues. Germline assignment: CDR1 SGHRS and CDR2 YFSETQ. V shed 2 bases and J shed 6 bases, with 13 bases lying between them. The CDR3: CASSFVGGLDTQYF. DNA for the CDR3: TGCGCCAGCAGCTTTGTGGGGGGACTGGATACGCAGTATTTT.

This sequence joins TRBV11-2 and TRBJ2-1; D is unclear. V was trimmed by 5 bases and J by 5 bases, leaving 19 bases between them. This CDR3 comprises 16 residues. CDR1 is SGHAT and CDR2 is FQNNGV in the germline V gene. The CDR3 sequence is CASSPRSWSVDNEQFF. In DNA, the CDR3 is TGTGCCAGCAGCCCCCGTTCGTGGTCGGTTGACAATGAGCAGTTCTTC.

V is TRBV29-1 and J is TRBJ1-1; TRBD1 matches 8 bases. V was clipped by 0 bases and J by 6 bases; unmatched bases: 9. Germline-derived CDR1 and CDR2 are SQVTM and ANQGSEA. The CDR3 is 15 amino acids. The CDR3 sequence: CSVEEGRQGIAEAFF. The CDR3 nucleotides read TGCAGCGTTGAAGAAGGGCGACAGGGGATCGCTGAAGCTTTCTTT.

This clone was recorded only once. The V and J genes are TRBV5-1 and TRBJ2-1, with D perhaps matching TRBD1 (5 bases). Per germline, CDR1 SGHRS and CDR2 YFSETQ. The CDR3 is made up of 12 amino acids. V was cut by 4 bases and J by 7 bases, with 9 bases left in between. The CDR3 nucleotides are TGCGCCAGCAGCGCCCAGGGTAATGAGCAGTTCTTC. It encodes CASSAQGNEQFF.

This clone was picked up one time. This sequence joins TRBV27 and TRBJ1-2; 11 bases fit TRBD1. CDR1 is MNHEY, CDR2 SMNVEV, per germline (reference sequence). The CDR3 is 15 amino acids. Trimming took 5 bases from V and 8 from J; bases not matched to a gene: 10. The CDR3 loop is CASSPRTGGLGGYTF. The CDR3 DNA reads TGTGCCAGCAGTCCGCGGACAGGGGGCCTGGGGGGCTACACCTTC.

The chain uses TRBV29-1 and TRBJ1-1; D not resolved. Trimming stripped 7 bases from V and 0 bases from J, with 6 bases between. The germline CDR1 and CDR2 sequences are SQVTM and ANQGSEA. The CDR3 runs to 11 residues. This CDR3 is CSAQMNTEAFF. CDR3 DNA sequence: TGCAGCGCCCAGATGAACACTGAAGCTTTCTTT.

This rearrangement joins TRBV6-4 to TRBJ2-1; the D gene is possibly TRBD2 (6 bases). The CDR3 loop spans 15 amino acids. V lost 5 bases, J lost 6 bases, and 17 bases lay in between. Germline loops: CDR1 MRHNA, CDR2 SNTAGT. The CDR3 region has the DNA TGTGCCAGCAGTCTAGGCGGGACTTCCATCAATGAGCAGTTCTTC. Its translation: CASSLGGTSINEQFF.

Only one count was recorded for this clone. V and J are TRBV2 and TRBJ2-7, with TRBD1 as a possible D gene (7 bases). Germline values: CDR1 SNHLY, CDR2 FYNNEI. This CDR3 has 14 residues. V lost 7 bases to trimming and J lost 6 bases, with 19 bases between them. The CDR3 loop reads CASKSTGRIGEQYF. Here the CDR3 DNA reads TGTGCCAGCAAATCGACAGGGAGGATTGGCGAGCAGTACTTC.

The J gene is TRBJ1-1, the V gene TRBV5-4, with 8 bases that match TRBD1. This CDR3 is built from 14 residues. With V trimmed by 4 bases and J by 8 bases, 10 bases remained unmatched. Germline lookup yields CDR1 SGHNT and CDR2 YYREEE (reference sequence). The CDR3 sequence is CASSKGQEGGEAFF. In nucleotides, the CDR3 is TGTGCCAGCAGCAAGGGACAGGAGGGGGGGGAAGCTTTCTTT.

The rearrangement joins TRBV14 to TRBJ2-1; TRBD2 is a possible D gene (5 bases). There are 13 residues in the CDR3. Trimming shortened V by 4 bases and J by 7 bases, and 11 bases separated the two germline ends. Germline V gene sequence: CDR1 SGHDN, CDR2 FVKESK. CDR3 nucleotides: TGTGCCAGCAGCCCCGACGGGAATAATGAGCAGTTCTTC. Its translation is CASSPDGNNEQFF. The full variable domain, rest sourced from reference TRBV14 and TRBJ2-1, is EAGVTQFPSHSVIEKGQTVTLRCDPISGHDNLYWYRRVMGKEIKFLLHFVKESKQDESGMPNNRFLAERTGGTYSTLKVQPAELEDSGVYFCASSPDGNNEQFFGPGTRLTVL.

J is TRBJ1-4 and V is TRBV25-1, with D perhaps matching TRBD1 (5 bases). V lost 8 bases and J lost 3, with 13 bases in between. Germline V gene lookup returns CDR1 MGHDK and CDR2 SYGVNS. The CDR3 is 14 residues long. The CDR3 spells CASRSGISNEKLFF. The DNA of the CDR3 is TGTGCCAGCCGCTCAGGGATTTCTAATGAAAAACTGTTTTTT.

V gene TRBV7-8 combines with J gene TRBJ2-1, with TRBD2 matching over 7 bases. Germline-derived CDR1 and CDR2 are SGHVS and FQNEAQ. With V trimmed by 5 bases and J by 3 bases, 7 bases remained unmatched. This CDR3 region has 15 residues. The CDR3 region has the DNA TGTGCCAGCAGCCCAAAGGGGACTAACTACAATGAGCAGTTCTTC. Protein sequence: CASSPKGTNYNEQFF. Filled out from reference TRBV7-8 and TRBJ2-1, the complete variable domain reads GAGVSQSPRYKVAKRGQDVALRCDPISGHVSLFWYQQALGQGPEFLTYFQNEAQLDKSGLPSDRFFAERPEGSVSTLKIQRTQQEDSAVYLCASSPKGTNYNEQFFGPGTRLTVL.

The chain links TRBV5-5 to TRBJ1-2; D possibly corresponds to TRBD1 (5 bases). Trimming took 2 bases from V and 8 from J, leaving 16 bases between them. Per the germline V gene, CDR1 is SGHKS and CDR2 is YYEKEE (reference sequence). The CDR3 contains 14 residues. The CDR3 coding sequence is TGTGCCAGCAGCTTAGGGCGACAGTCTATGGGCTACACCTTC. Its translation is CASSLGRQSMGYTF.